Each of the 22 T cell receptor beta chains below was sequenced from the same sample in a study of T-cell reconstitution after alpha-beta-depleted transplantation in children. Researchers prepared the TCRbeta library using unique molecular identifiers, the study reports. TCRdb analysed the PCR reads with MiXCR anew, one entry per CDR3 protein. The table records some 830,000 distinct CDR3 sequences, roughly 15% of them present only once. The input for sequencing was PBMCs, mostly from graft donor cells, taken 360 days after TCRalphabeta/CD19-depleted stem cell transplant. The receptors were sampled from a male patient younger than 18 who had a stem cell transplant for acute lymphoblastic leukemia, so the T cells may come from the graft donor.

This clonotype was seen only a few times. The CDR3 DNA follows: TGTGCCAGCAGCTTCCGAGGGCCGCGAGGAACAGATACGCAGTATTTT. This codes for CASSFRGPRGTDTQYF. This chain links TRBV7-3 with TRBJ2-3; D possibly corresponds to TRBD2 (5 bases). CDR1 is SGHTA and CDR2 is FQGTGA in the germline V gene. The V gene lost 3 bases and the J gene lost 3 bases, with 16 bases spanning the gap. The CDR3 loop spans 16 amino acids. The full variable domain, with the rest looked up from reference TRBV7-3 and TRBJ2-3, is GAGVSQTPSNKVTEKGKYVELRCDPISGHTALYWYRQSLGQGPEFLIYFQGTGAADDSGLPNDRFFAVRPEGSVSTLKIQRTERGDSAVYLCASSFRGPRGTDTQYFGPGTRLTVL.

This clonotype came up a few times. The chain carries TRBV25-1 and TRBJ2-7; TRBD1 agrees at 7 bases. Germline loops: CDR1 MGHDK, CDR2 SYGVNS. The CDR3 runs 12 residues. With V trimmed by 6 bases and J by 3 bases, 2 bases remained unmatched. CDR3 sequence (DNA): TGTGCCAGCAGGGGACAGAACTACGAGCAGTACTTC. This gives the protein CASRGQNYEQYF.

The gene calls are TRBV5-1 and TRBJ1-2; TRBD1 aligns across 7 bases. This CDR3 is built from 14 residues. V shed 6 bases, J shed 5 bases, and the junction held 10 bases outside the gene matches. Per germline, CDR1 SGHRS and CDR2 YFSETQ. The CDR3 protein is CASKAGTAEYGYTF. The CDR3 DNA reads TGCGCCAGCAAGGCGGGGACAGCAGAGTATGGCTACACCTTC.

This clonotype was found many times. This chain links TRBV27 with TRBJ2-6; D ambiguous. The CDR3 is 12 residues long. V lost 7 bases and J lost 2, with 3 bases in between. CDR1 is MNHEY, CDR2 SMNVEV, per germline (reference sequence). CDR3 protein: CASTTGANVLTF. The CDR3, as DNA: TGTGCCAGCACCACTGGGGCCAACGTCCTGACTTTC.

The sample holds a few counts of this clonotype. The rearrangement links TRBV5-1 to TRBJ2-3; TRBD2 agrees at 9 bases. V lost 4 bases, J lost 2 bases, and 5 bases stayed unmatched. Germline lookup yields CDR1 SGHRS and CDR2 YFSETQ. The CDR3 runs to 15 residues. The CDR3 protein is CASSPTSGLTDTQYF. CDR3 in DNA: TGCGCCAGCAGCCCGACTAGCGGACTCACAGATACGCAGTATTTT.

This clonotype was observed many times. V usage is TRBV20-1 and J usage is TRBJ2-5; D might be TRBD2 (6 bases). The CDR3 extends over 15 amino acids. Trimming shortened V by 0 bases and J by 3 bases, and 14 bases separated the two germline ends. Germline CDR1 is DFQATT and CDR2 is SNEGSKA (reference sequence). The CDR3 nucleotides read TGCAGTGCTAGAGATCCGACTAGTTGGGAAGAGACCCAGTACTTC. Protein product: CSARDPTSWEETQYF.

The genes are TRBV5-1 and TRBJ1-2; tentative D call: TRBD1 (6 bases). This CDR3 has 14 residues. Germline lookup yields CDR1 SGHRS and CDR2 YFSETQ. Trimming shortened V by 1 base and J by 8 bases, and 15 bases separated the two germline ends. CDR3 protein: CASSLLQGGEGYTF. The CDR3 nucleotides are TGCGCCAGCAGCTTGCTACAGGGCGGAGAGGGCTACACCTTC.

The chain's CDR3 is CAWTSQPQRRDNSPLHF. CDR3 DNA: TGTGCCTGGACATCCCAGCCCCAACGGCGGGATAATTCACCCCTCCACTTT. The J gene is TRBJ1-6, the V gene TRBV30, with D uncertain. This CDR3 is built from 17 residues. Germline CDR1 is GTSNPN and CDR2 is SVGIG (reference sequence). V was pared by 4 bases and J by 5 bases, with 21 bases between.

CDR3 sequence (DNA): TGTGCCAGGATAAACAGGGGGAGACGCGAGCAGTACTTC. It translates to CARINRGRREQYF. The chain links TRBV19 to TRBJ2-7; 8 bases align to TRBD1. Unmatched junction bases numbered 10, after V lost 9 bases and J lost 6 bases. This CDR3 has 13 amino acids. Germline assignment: CDR1 LNHDA and CDR2 SQIVND (reference sequence).

This clonotype appeared a few times. The J gene is TRBJ1-4, the V gene TRBV6-5; unclear D gene. Germline assignment: CDR1 MNHEY and CDR2 SVGAGI. V lost 0 bases and J lost 8, with 13 bases in between. The CDR3 covers 15 residues. The CDR3: CASSYSSPLWEKLFF. In nucleotides, the CDR3 is TGTGCCAGCAGTTACTCGAGCCCGCTGTGGGAAAAACTGTTTTTT.

There are many counts of this clonotype. This chain connects TRBV15 to TRBJ1-6; 7 nucleotides align to TRBD1. There are 14 residues in the CDR3. J gave up 11 bases and V 1 base, and 5 bases lay outside the gene matches. Germline lookup yields CDR1 LNHNV and CDR2 YYDKDF (reference sequence). The DNA for the CDR3 is TGTGCCACCAGCAGAGGAGGGGGCAATACACCCCTCCACTTT. Translated, it gives CATSRGGGNTPLHF. Based on the CDR3 plus reference TRBV15 and TRBJ1-6, the full variable domain is DAMVIQNPRYQVTQFGKPVTLSCSQTLNHNVMYWYQQKSSQAPKLLFHYYDKDFNNEADTPDNFQSRRPNTSFCFLDIRSPGLGDTAMYLCATSRGGGNTPLHFGNGTRLTVT.

This clonotype has a handful of counts. The chain couples TRBV7-9 to TRBJ2-2; perhaps TRBD2 as D (6 bases). The CDR3 spans 14 residues. The V and J ends lost 10 bases and 5 bases respectively, with 17 bases between them. Germline loops: CDR1 SEHNR, CDR2 FQNEAQ (reference sequence). The CDR3 reads CATSIAEGTGELFF. CDR3 nucleotide sequence: TGTGCCACCTCTATAGCGGAGGGGACCGGGGAGCTGTTTTTT.

The chain combines TRBV5-4 with TRBJ2-3; 9 bases are shared with TRBD2. V trimming: 2 bases; J trimming: 0 bases; junction bases outside the gene matches: 19. Germline loops: CDR1 SGHNT, CDR2 YYREEE (reference sequence). This CDR3 region has 21 residues. The CDR3, as DNA: TGTGCCAGCAGCTTCTTGGGACCTGGGTGGAGCGGGAGGAGGAGCACAGATACGCAGTATTTT. Translating it yields CASSFLGPGWSGRRSTDTQYF.

The V and J genes are TRBV28 and TRBJ2-1; D remains unclear. This CDR3 is 15 amino acids long. Per the germline V gene, CDR1 is MDHEN and CDR2 is SYDVKM. V was shortened by 1 base and J by 5 bases, with 12 bases between the two germline ends. The CDR3 DNA sequence: TGTGCCAGCAGTTTATTCAATCGGGCACACAATGAGCAGTTCTTC. Protein sequence: CASSLFNRAHNEQFF.

There are many counts of this clonotype. This chain connects TRBV7-3 to TRBJ2-5; 9 positions agree with TRBD2. This CDR3 is 14 amino acids long. V shed 3 bases, J shed 5 bases, and the junction held 4 bases outside the gene matches. CDR1 is SGHTA, CDR2 FQGTGA, per germline. CDR3 loop: CASSFSGSTETQYF. CDR3 DNA sequence: TGTGCCAGCAGCTTTAGCGGGAGCACGGAGACCCAGTACTTC.

A few counts support this clonotype. The chain carries TRBV7-7 and TRBJ2-5; 9 positions match TRBD1. Trimming at V came to 2 bases and at J to 3 bases, leaving 4 bases not matched to a gene. CDR3 length equals 15 residues. CDR1 is SSHAT, CDR2 FNYEAQ, per germline (reference sequence). In nucleotides, the CDR3 is TGTGCCAGCAGCTTATGGGGGACAGGGAAAGAGACCCAGTACTTC. As protein: CASSLWGTGKETQYF.

This clonotype was seen a few times. The chain employs TRBV7-9 and TRBJ2-5; no firm D call. Trimming removed 5 bases from V and 1 base from J, with 20 bases in between. CDR1 SEHNR and CDR2 FQNEAQ come from the germline V gene (reference sequence). The CDR3 spans 17 residues. CDR3 in DNA: TGTGCCAGCAGCCTCCGGGCAGGAAGAATTTTCCAAGAGACCCAGTACTTC. As protein: CASSLRAGRIFQETQYF.

The sample holds a few counts of this clonotype. The chain carries TRBV12-3 or TRBV12-4 and TRBJ2-7; 10 nucleotides agree with TRBD2. The V and J ends lost 5 bases and 1 base, in that order; junction bases with no gene match: 2. The CDR3 has 14 residues. This chain's CDR3 is CASSKLAGSYEQYF. The CDR3 nucleotides are TGTGCCAGCAGTAAACTAGCGGGGTCCTACGAGCAGTACTTC.

Only a few counts were recorded for this clonotype. The chain is built from TRBV28 and TRBJ2-1; 16 bases match TRBD2. J was trimmed by 6 bases and V by 6 bases; bases with no gene match: 8. CDR1 and CDR2 from the germline V gene are MDHEN and SYDVKM. This CDR3 spans 17 amino acids. CDR3 amino acids: CASSSAGLAGGTNEQFF. In nucleotides, the CDR3 is TGTGCCAGCAGCTCGGCGGGACTAGCGGGAGGGACCAATGAGCAGTTCTTC.

The CDR3 DNA reads as TGTGCCAGTAGTATAGTGCCTTACCTCTACAATGAGCAGTTCTTC. It codes for CASSIVPYLYNEQFF. The chain employs TRBV19 and TRBJ2-1; D is unclear. Germline lookup yields CDR1 LNHDA and CDR2 SQIVND (reference sequence). The length of the CDR3 is 15 residues. V gave up 1 base and J gave up 3 bases, with 10 bases separating them.

The rearrangement links TRBV15 to TRBJ2-5, with 7 bases that match TRBD1. Germline CDR1 reads LNHNV; CDR2 reads YYDKDF (reference sequence). The length of the CDR3 is 13 residues. With 9 bases clipped from V and 9 bases from J, the junction kept 13 bases outside the gene matches. CDR3 in DNA: TGTGCCACGGCTCTGACAGGGCGGACGGCCCAGTACTTC. Protein product: CATALTGRTAQYF.

This clonotype was found a few times. The chain has TRBV5-1 and TRBJ1-2; no clear D. Germline values: CDR1 SGHRS, CDR2 YFSETQ. V was trimmed by 2 bases and J by 2 bases, leaving 10 bases between them. The CDR3 contains 14 residues. CDR3 DNA: TGCGCCAGCAGCTTTGGGGAAGCAAACTATGGCTACACCTTC. Its protein product is CASSFGEANYGYTF.